Following are 9 T cell receptor beta chains from one sample sequenced in a study of blood T cell repertoires in COVID-19. Clones were sequenced by immunoSEQ multiplex PCR, and TCRdb holds only the in-frame ones, with some missing. This sample has roughly 150,000 clones, with more than 75% found just once. The sequenced material came from peripheral blood. These receptors all stem from a woman older than 75 with acute or convalescent COVID-19.

There are a few counts of this clone. The chain employs TRBV28 and TRBJ1-3, with D unresolved. V lost 2 bases and J 1 base, leaving 6 bases between the germline ends. The CDR3 consists of 14 residues. The germline V gene has CDR1 MDHEN and CDR2 SYDVKM. The CDR3 DNA reads TGTGCCAGCAGTTTACAGTATTCTGGAAACACCATATATTTT. Amino acids: CASSLQYSGNTIYF.

The chain couples TRBV29-1 to TRBJ1-2; 9 bases fit TRBD1. The CDR3 extends over 15 amino acids. Trimming at V came to 2 bases and at J to 8 bases, leaving 12 bases not matched to a gene. Per the germline V gene, CDR1 is SQVTM and CDR2 is ANQGSEA. As DNA, the CDR3 is TGCAGCGTTGAAACCTGGGACAGGGCTAGACTAGGCTACACCTTC. Protein sequence: CSVETWDRARLGYTF.

The CDR3 bases are TGTGCCAGCAGCGCCGGGACATCCTATTCACCCCTCCACTTT. Its translation: CASSAGTSYSPLHF. The chain recombines TRBV9 with TRBJ1-6, with D possibly matching TRBD1 (6 bases). CDR1 SGDLS and CDR2 YYNGEE come from the germline V gene. The CDR3 is 14 residues long. V lost 3 bases to trimming and J lost 8 bases, with 12 bases between them.

V is TRBV5-1 and J is TRBJ1-2; a possible D gene is TRBD1 (6 bases). The V and J ends lost 1 base and 8 bases respectively, with 18 bases between them. This CDR3 contains 15 residues. Germline V gene lookup returns CDR1 SGHRS and CDR2 YFSETQ. CDR3 region: CASSLSPGDLQGYTF. The CDR3 DNA follows: TGCGCCAGCAGCTTGAGTCCAGGGGATTTGCAGGGCTACACCTTC. Full variable domain (remainder filled in from reference TRBV5-1 and TRBJ1-2): KAGVTQTPRYLIKTRGQQVTLSCSPISGHRSVSWYQQTPGQGLQFLFEYFSETQRNKGNFPGRFSGRQFSNSRSEMNVSTLELGDSALYLCASSLSPGDLQGYTFGSGTRLTVV.

The chain is built from TRBV10-3 and TRBJ1-1, with TRBD1 matching 12 bases. Germline V lookup: CDR1 ENHRY, CDR2 SYGVKD. The trim removed 3 bases at V and 1 base at J, leaving 6 bases unmatched. The CDR3 contains 17 residues. DNA of the CDR3: TGTGCCATCAGTGACTGGGACAGGGGGCTGTCGAACACTGAAGCTTTCTTT. Protein product: CAISDWDRGLSNTEAFF.

This clone has only one observation. CDR3 DNA sequence: TGTGCCAGTACTAAAACAGGGGATCAGGAAAAACTGTTTTTT. It codes for CASTKTGDQEKLFF. V and J are TRBV19 and TRBJ1-4, with 7 bases fitting TRBD1. Looked up from germline, CDR1 is LNHDA and CDR2 is SQIVND (reference sequence). V was pared by 7 bases and J by 8 bases, with 10 bases of the junction left unmatched. The length of the CDR3 is 14 residues.

The rearrangement links TRBV18 to TRBJ1-1; D may be TRBD1 (5 bases). Germline CDR1 is KGHSH and CDR2 is LQKENI. The V end lost 2 bases, the J end lost 6 bases, and 10 bases lay between the germline ends. This CDR3 has 13 amino acids. DNA of the CDR3: TGTGCCAGCTCACCATCCGGGGGACCTGAAGCTTTCTTT. Translated, it gives CASSPSGGPEAFF.

The chain is built from TRBV28 and TRBJ2-6; D ambiguous. The V gene's germline CDR1 is MDHEN and CDR2 SYDVKM. The germline V and J ends were trimmed by 8 bases and 2 bases, with 10 bases remaining between them. This CDR3 has 14 amino acids. The CDR3 sequence is CASQVVAGANVLTF. The DNA of the CDR3 is TGTGCCAGCCAGGTGGTGGCTGGGGCCAACGTCCTGACTTTC.

The rearrangement uses TRBV9 and TRBJ2-7; 10 bases agree with TRBD1. From germline, CDR1 is SGDLS and CDR2 YYNGEE. The CDR3 is 15 residues long. V was clipped by 4 bases and J by 3 bases; unmatched bases: 7. The CDR3 DNA reads TGTGCCAGCAGCTTTCAGGACAGGGGGGGCTACGAGCAGTACTTC. As protein: CASSFQDRGGYEQYF.